This TCR beta chain was recovered during a study of blood T cell repertoires in COVID-19. The data were produced by immunoSEQ multiplex PCR, yet TCRdb's version contains in-frame clones alone and is incomplete. The table has over 200,000 clones, about 91% seen once. Sequenced sample: PBMCs or T cells enriched from blood (not recorded which). This clonotype originated in a woman aged 40 to 55 with acute COVID-19.

The CDR3, as DNA: TGTGCCAGCTCTAGGGGAAATGAGCAGTTCTTC. Amino acids: CASSRGNEQFF. This sequence joins TRBV27 and TRBJ2-1; D may be TRBD1 (5 bases). The CDR3 sequence is 11 residues long. Trimming stripped 8 bases from V and 7 bases from J, with 9 bases between. Germline assignment: CDR1 MNHEY and CDR2 SMNVEV (reference sequence).